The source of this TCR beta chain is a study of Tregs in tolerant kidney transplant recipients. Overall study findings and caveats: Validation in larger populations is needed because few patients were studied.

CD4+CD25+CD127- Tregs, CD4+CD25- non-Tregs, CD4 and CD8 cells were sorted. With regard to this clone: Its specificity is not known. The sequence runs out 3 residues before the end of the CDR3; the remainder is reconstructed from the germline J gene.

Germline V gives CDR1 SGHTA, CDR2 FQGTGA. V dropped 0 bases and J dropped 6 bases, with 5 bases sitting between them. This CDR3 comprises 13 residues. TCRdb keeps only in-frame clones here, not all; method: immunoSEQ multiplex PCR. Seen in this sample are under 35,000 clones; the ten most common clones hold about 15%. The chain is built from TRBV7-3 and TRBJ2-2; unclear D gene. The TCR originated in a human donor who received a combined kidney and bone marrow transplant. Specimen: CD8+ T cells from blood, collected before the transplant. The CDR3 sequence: CASSLTGPGELFF. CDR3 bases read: TGTGCCAGCAGCTTAACGGGCCCCGGGGAG.